Below, 8 T cell receptor beta chains from the same sample are listed, as sequenced in a study of shared clonotypes between healthy human individuals. Repertoires were generated with immunoSEQ multiplex PCR, while TCRdb's copy carries only in-frame clones and drops some. The sample includes approximately 980,000 clones, approximately 76% seen only once; the top ten take 1.5%. Sequencing was carried out using memory CD4+ T cells sorted from blood. Subset indicated: CD45RA-negative fraction. The receptors stem from a man younger than 35 in good health.

Concerning this clone itself: Different DNA sequences within this sample yield the same CDR3. The V gene is TRBV7-9, the J gene TRBJ2-2; D possibly corresponds to TRBD1 (5 bases). The CDR3 runs to 13 residues. Trimming left V 2 bases short and J 6 bases short, with 7 bases between. CDR1 and CDR2 (germline): SEHNR, FQNEAQ (reference sequence). The CDR3 here is CASSLLGPGELFF. CDR3 DNA: TGTGCCAGCAGCTTACTGGGGCCCGGGGAGCTGTTTTTT.

This chain uses TRBV7-6 with TRBJ2-5; D remains ambiguous. The CDR3 is 12 residues long. V was shortened by 3 bases and J by 5 bases, with 7 bases between the two germline ends. Germline V lookup: CDR1 SGHVS, CDR2 FNYEAQ. DNA for the CDR3: TGTGCCAGCAGCTTCAGCTTGGAGACCCAGTACTTC. It is translated as CASSFSLETQYF.

This clone was counted only a few times. The V gene is TRBV2, the J gene TRBJ1-4; D perhaps matches TRBD1 (6 bases). There are 14 residues in the CDR3. Trimming pared 8 bases from V and 3 bases from J, leaving 13 bases between. Germline lookup yields CDR1 SNHLY and CDR2 FYNNEI. As DNA, the CDR3 is TGTGCCAGCGATGCACAGGGAGCTAATGAAAAACTGTTTTTT. It specifies CASDAQGANEKLFF.

This clone was seen ten or more times. V usage is TRBV2 and J usage is TRBJ2-5; D is uncertain. Trimming removed 6 bases from V and 2 bases from J, with 10 bases in between. The CDR3 totals 13 residues. Germline V gene sequence: CDR1 SNHLY, CDR2 FYNNEI. The DNA of the CDR3 is TGTGCCAGCAGGCTGACGGCTCAAGAGACCCAGTACTTC. Translating it yields CASRLTAQETQYF.

This clone appeared a single time. V is TRBV28 and J is TRBJ2-7; 8 bases align to TRBD1. V gave up 4 bases and J gave up 1 base; unmatched junction bases: 9. From germline, CDR1 is MDHEN and CDR2 SYDVKM. CDR3 length: 16 residues. The CDR3 here is CASSSPRQGNSYEQYF. The CDR3 bases are TGTGCCAGCAGTTCCCCTCGACAGGGGAATTCCTACGAGCAGTACTTC.

V is TRBV7-2 and J is TRBJ2-7; 9 bases are shared with TRBD2. CDR1 is SGHTA and CDR2 is FQGNSA in the germline V gene. V trimming: 1 base; J trimming: 7 bases; junction bases outside the gene matches: 8. CDR3 length equals 15 residues. CDR3: CASSLVREGPREQYF. The DNA of the CDR3 is TGTGCCAGCAGCTTAGTGCGGGAGGGCCCTCGTGAGCAGTACTTC. Based on the CDR3 plus reference TRBV7-2 and TRBJ2-7, the full variable domain is GAGVSQSPSNKVTEKGKDVELRCDPISGHTALYWYRQSLGQGLEFLIYFQGNSAPDKSGLPSDRFSAERTGGSVSTLTIQRTQQEDSAVYLCASSLVREGPREQYFGPGTRLTVT.

The rearrangement joins TRBV30 to TRBJ1-1; D uncertain. Trimming took 2 bases from V and 12 from J, leaving 13 bases between them. CDR3 length: 11 residues. Germline V gene data show CDR1 as GTSNPN and CDR2 as SVGIG (reference sequence). DNA for the CDR3: TGTGCCTGGAGTTCGACCTGGGAAACTTTCTTT. It translates to CAWSSTWETFF.

This clone was detected many times. This sequence joins TRBV5-4 and TRBJ1-4, with D unclear. Germline CDR1 is SGHNT and CDR2 is YYREEE (reference sequence). The CDR3 is 15 residues long. The V gene lost 4 bases and the J gene lost 0 bases, with 10 bases spanning the gap. The CDR3 is CASSATKATNEKLFF. DNA of the CDR3: TGTGCCAGCAGCGCGACTAAGGCAACTAATGAAAAACTGTTTTTT.